This TCR beta chain originates from a study of CD8+ T cells in alopecia areata. Study-wide results and caveats: Mice showed TCR sharing more clearly than patients did, possibly owing to HLA.

After isolation, RNA underwent reverse transcription to generate cDNA as the sequencing template. Clones were read by immunoSEQ multiplex PCR, and TCRdb kept only the in-frame ones, dropping some. The repertoire includes 120,000 to 150,000 clones, 85% to 90% of them detected once, and about 16% sits in the top ten. On this clone: Its specificity is not known.

This CDR3 has 15 residues. The germline V and J ends were trimmed by 5 bases and 8 bases, with 19 bases remaining between them. The sequence derives from a human donor with alopecia areata. Sequenced material: CD8+ T cells sorted from blood, taken at week 0. This rearrangement joins TRBV6-7 to TRBJ2-1; perhaps TRBD1 as D (6 bases). Being an ORF, TRBV6-7 has a function that is uncertain. This CDR3 reads CASSDTGYLGDEQFF. The CDR3 coding sequence is TGTGCCAGCAGTGATACAGGGTATCTGGGCGATGAGCAGTTCTTC.